This record looks at one TCR beta chain sequence and its context. These data are taken from a study of blood T cell repertoires in COVID-19. Measured with immunoSEQ multiplex PCR; TCRdb has only the in-frame clones, and not every one. The sample lists some 35,000 clones; 70% to 90% were seen once. Source material: peripheral blood. This clonotype originated in a man between 65 and 79 years old with active COVID-19.

Written as DNA, the CDR3 is TGTGCCAGCAGCCAAGGCGGAAAGACCCAGTACTTC. It specifies CASSQGGKTQYF. This chain links TRBV3-1 (or the pseudogene TRBV3-2) with TRBJ2-5; D ambiguous. The CDR3 loop spans 12 amino acids. The V gene lost 1 base and the J gene lost 6 bases, with 6 bases spanning the gap. The germline V gene encodes CDR1 LGHDT and CDR2 YNNKEL (reference sequence).